One T cell receptor beta chain is described in this entry. Its antigen is currently unknown. The planned depth of sequencing spanned 1 in 200,000 to 1 in 1 million T cells. The data were produced by immunoSEQ multiplex PCR, yet TCRdb's version contains in-frame clones alone and is incomplete. Of about 130,000 clones detected, 80% to 90% appear once; the ten largest clones hold 3% to 4%. The CDR3 has 14 amino acids. Germline loops: CDR1 ENHRY, CDR2 SYGVKD. The V gene lost 7 bases and the J gene lost 0 bases, with 9 bases spanning the gap. The data stem from a study of cytotoxic CD8 clonotypes in ibrutinib-treated CLL. Whole-study findings and limits: Increased clonality at ibrutinib response gave way to a return toward baseline at progression. Sampling schedules were unmatched across sustained-remission and progressing patients.

The receptor was isolated from a human donor with chronic lymphocytic leukemia. This chain joins TRBV10-3 and TRBJ2-2; D unresolved. Material: PBMCs, obtained after 24 months of ibrutinib treatment. The CDR3 sequence: CAITEISNTGELFF. Here the CDR3 DNA reads TGTGCCATCACGGAGATTTCGAACACCGGGGAGCTGTTTTTT.